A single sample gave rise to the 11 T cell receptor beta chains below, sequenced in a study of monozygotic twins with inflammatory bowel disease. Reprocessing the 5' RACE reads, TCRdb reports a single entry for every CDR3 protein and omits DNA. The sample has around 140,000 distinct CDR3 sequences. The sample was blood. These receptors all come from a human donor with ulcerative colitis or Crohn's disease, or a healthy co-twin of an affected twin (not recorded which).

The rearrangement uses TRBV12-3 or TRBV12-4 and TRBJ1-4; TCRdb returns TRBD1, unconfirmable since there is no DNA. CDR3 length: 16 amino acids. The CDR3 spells CASSFSQGALREKLFF.

The CDR3 sequence is CASSQGTSAKNIQYF. This chain links TRBV14 with TRBJ2-4; TCRdb's D call of TRBD2 is untestable without DNA. The CDR3 is 15 amino acids. Looked up from germline, CDR1 is SGHDN and CDR2 is FVKESK. Full variable domain (remainder filled in from reference TRBV14 and TRBJ2-4): EAGVTQFPSHSVIEKGQTVTLRCDPISGHDNLYWYRRVMGKEIKFLLHFVKESKQDESGMPNNRFLAERTGGTYSTLKVQPAELEDSGVYFCASSQGTSAKNIQYFGAGTRLSVL.

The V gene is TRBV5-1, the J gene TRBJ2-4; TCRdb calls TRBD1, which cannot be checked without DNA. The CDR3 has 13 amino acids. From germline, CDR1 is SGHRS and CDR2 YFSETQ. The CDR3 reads CASSPGQGNIQYF.

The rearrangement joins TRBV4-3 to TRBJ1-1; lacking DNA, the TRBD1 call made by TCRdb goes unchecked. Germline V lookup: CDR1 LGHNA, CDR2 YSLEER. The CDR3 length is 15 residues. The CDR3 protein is CASSQGRTENTEAFF.

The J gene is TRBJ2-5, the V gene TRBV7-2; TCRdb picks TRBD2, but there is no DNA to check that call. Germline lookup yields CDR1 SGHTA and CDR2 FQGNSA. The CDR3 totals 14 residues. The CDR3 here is CASSLSRDGETQYF.

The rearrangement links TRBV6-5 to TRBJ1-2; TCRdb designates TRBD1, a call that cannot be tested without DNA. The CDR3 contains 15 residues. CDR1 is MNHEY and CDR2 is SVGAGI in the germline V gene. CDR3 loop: CASSLTGGESYGYTF.

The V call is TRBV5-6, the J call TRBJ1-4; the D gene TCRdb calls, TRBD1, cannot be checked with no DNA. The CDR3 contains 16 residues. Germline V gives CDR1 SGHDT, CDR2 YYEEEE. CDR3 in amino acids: CASSDTGQIKLEKLFF.

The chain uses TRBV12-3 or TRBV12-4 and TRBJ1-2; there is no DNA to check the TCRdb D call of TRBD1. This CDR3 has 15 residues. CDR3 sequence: CASSPRTGGAPGYTF.

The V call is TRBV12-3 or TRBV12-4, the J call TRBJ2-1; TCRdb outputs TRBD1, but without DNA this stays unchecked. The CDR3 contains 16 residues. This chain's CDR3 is CASRLTGARSYNEQFF.

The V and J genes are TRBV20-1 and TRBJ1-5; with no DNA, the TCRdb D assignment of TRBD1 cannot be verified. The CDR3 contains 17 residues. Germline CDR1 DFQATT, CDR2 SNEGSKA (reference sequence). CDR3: CSTKRVGSGEGNQPQHF.

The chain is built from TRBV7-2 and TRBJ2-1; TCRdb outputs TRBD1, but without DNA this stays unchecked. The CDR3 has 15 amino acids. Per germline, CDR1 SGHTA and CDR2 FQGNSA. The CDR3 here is CASSPGGAMRNEQFF.